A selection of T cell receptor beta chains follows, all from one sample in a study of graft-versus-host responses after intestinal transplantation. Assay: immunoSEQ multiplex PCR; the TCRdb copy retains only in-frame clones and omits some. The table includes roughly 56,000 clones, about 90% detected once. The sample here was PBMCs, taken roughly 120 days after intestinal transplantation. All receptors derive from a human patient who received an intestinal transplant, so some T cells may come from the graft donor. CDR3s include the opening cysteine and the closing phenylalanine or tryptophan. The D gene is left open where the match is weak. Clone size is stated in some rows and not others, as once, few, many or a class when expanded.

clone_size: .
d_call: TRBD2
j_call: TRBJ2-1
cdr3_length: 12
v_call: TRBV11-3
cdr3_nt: TGTGCCAGCAGCTTAGGGACTAGCGGGGTCTTCTTC
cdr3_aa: CASSLGTSGVFF

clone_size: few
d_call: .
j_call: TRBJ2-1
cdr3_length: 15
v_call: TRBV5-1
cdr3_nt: TGCGCCAGCAGCTTAGTGTTCGGGGTTTTGTATGAGCAGTTCTTC
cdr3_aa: CASSLVFGVLYEQFF

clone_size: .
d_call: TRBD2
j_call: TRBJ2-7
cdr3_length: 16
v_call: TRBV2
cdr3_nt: TGTGCCAGCAGTGTACTAGGGACTAGCGGCTCCTACGAGCAGTACTTC
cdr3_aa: CASSVLGTSGSYEQYF

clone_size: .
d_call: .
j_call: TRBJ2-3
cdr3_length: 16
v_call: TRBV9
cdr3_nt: TGTGCCAGCAGCGACCGGGACACGTCTAGCTGGTATACGCAGTATTTT
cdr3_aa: CASSDRDTSSWYTQYF

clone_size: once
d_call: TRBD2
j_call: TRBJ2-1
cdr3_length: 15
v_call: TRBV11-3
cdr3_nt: TGTGCCGGCAGCTTGAAACTGGGGACTAAGAATGAGCAGTTCTTC
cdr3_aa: CAGSLKLGTKNEQFF

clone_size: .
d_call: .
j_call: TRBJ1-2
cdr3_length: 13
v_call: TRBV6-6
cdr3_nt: TGTGCCAGCAGTTACGGGTGGGGGGGCGGCTACACCTTC
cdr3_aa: CASSYGWGGGYTF

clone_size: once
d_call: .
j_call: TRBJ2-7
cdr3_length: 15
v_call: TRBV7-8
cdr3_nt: TGTGCCAGCAGCTTCCCCGGCAGGAGGAATTACGAGCAGTACTTC
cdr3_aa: CASSFPGRRNYEQYF

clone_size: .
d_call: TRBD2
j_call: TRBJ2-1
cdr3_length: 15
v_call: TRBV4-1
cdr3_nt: TGCGCCAGCAGCCAAGGACTAGCGGGGCGCAATGAGCAGTTCTTC
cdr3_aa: CASSQGLAGRNEQFF

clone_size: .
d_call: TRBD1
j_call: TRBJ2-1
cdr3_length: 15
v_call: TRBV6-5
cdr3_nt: TGTGCCAGCAGTACCGGGACAGGAGGGGGCAATGAGCAGTTCTTC
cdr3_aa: CASSTGTGGGNEQFF

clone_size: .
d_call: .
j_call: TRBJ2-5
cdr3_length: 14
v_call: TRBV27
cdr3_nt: TGTGCCAGTCGAGATCTTCTCAGCTTGGAGACCCAGTACTTC
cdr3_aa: CASRDLLSLETQYF

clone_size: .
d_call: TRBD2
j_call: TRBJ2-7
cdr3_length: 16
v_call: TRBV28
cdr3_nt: TGTGCCAGCAGTTTCAGTAGCGGGGCCCTTAAGTACGAGCAGTACTTC
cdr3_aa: CASSFSSGALKYEQYF

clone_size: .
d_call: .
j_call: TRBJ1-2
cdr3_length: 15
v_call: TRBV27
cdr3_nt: TGTGCCAGCAGTTTGAGCAGGGTAGGGTTCGGTGGCTACACCTTC
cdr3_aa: CASSLSRVGFGGYTF

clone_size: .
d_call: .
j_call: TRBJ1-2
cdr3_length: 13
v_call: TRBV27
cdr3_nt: TGTGCCAGCAGACCAAGGACGGGTTATGGCTACACCTTC
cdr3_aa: CASRPRTGYGYTF

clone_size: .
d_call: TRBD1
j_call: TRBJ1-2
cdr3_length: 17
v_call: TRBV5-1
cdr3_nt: TGCGCCAGCAGCTTGGACGGACAGGGGGCGCTTAACTATGGCTACACCTTC
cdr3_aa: CASSLDGQGALNYGYTF

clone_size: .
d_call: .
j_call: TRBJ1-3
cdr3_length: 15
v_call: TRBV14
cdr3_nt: TGTGCCAGCAGCCGAGACCCGGACTCTGGAAACACCATATATTTT
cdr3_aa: CASSRDPDSGNTIYF

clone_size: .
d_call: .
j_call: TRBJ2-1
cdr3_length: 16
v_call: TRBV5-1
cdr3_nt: TGCGCCAGCAGCTTGGGCATGGTGAGCTCCTACAATGAGCAGTTCTTC
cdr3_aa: CASSLGMVSSYNEQFF

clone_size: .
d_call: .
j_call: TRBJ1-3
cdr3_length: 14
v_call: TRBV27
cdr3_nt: TGTGCCAGCAGTTTTGCCGGGGCTGGAAACACCATATATTTT
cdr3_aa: CASSFAGAGNTIYF

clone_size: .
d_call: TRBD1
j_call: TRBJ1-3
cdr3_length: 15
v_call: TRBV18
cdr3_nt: TGTGCCAGCTCAGAGGACAGGGCCGCCGGAAACACCATATATTTT
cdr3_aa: CASSEDRAAGNTIYF

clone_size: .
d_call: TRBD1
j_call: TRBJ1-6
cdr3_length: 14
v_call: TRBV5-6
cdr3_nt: TGTGCCAGCAGCTTTGGGGACAGGAATTCACCCCTCCACTTT
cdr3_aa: CASSFGDRNSPLHF

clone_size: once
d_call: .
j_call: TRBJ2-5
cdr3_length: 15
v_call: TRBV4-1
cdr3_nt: TGCGCCAGCAGCCAAACGGAACCGGCTAAAGAGACCCAGTACTTC
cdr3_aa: CASSQTEPAKETQYF

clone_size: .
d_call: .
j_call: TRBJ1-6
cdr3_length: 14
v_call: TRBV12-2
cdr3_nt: TGTGCAAGTCGCTTCATGACGGTGAATTCACCCCTCCACTTT
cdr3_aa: CASRFMTVNSPLHF

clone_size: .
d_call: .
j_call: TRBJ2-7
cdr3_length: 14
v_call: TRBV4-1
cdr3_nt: TGCGCCAGCAGCCAACCACTCCAGGGTCGCAGGCAGTACTTC
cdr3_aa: CASSQPLQGRRQYF

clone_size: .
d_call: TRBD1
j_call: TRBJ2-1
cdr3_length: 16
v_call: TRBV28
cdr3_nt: TGTGCCAGCAGTTTATCTGTACAGGGGAAGAACAATGAGCAGTTCTTC
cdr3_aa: CASSLSVQGKNNEQFF

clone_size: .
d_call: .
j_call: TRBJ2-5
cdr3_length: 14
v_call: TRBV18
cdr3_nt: TGTGCCAGCTCACCGACGCAGGGATTCGGGACCCAGTACTTC
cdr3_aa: CASSPTQGFGTQYF

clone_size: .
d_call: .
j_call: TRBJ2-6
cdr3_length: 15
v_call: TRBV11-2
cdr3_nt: TGTGCCAGCAGCTGGTCTAACGCTGGGGCCAACGTCCTGACTTTC
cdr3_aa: CASSWSNAGANVLTF

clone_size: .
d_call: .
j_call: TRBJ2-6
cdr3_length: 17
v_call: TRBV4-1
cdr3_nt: TGCGCCAGCAGCCAGTCGATGTGGGGGCCTGGGGCCAACGTCCTGACTTTC
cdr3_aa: CASSQSMWGPGANVLTF

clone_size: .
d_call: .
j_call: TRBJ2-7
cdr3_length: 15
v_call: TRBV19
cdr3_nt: TGTGCCAGTAGTATCCAAGGGGACCGTTCCTACGAGCAGTACTTC
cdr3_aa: CASSIQGDRSYEQYF

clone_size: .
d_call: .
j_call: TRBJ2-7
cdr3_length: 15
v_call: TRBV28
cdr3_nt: TGTGCCAGCAGCCCCCACCAGGCTGCCGTCTCCGAGCAGTACTTC
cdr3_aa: CASSPHQAAVSEQYF

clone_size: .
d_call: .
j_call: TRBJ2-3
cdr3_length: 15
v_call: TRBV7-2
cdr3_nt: TGTGCCAGCAGCTCTCCCTGGGGGTCCACAGATACGCAGTATTTT
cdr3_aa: CASSSPWGSTDTQYF

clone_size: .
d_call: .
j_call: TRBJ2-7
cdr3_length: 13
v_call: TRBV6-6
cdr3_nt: TGTGCCAGCGGGCCCCTTTATAACGGCGAGCAGTACTTC
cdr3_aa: CASGPLYNGEQYF

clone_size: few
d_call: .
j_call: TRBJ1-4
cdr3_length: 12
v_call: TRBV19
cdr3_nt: TGTGCCAGTAGGTCAGGGAGAGAAAAACTGTTTTTT
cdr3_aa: CASRSGREKLFF

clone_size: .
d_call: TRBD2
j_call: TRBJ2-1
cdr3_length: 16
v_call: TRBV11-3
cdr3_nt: TGTGCCAGCAGCTTAGACGCGTGGCCGGGGGGCAATGAGCAGTTCTTC
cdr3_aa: CASSLDAWPGGNEQFF

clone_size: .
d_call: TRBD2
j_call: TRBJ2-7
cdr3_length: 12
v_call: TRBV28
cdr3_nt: TGTGCCAGCCTCGGGAGGGCCTACGAGCAGTACTTC
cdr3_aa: CASLGRAYEQYF

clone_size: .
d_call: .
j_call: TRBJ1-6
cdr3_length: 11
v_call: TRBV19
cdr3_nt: TGTGCCAGTAGTATTGACGGAACCCTCCACTTT
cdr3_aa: CASSIDGTLHF

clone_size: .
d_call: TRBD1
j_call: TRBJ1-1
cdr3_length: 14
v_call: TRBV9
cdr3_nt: TGTGCCAGCAGCGCAGGACAGGGCCACACTGAAGCTTTCTTT
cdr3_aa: CASSAGQGHTEAFF

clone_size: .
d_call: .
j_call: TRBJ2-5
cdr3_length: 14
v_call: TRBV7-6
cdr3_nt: TGTGCCAGCAGCTTCACGGGGGGCGATGAGACCCAGTACTTC
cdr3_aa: CASSFTGGDETQYF

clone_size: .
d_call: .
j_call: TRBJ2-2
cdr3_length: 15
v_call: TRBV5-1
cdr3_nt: TGCGCCAGCAGCTTTAAAGACCAGAACACCGGGGAGCTGTTTTTT
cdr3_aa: CASSFKDQNTGELFF

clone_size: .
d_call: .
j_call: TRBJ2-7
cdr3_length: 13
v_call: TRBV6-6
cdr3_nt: TGTGCCAGCAGTTGGGCAGCCTCCTACGAGCAGTACTTC
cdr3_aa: CASSWAASYEQYF

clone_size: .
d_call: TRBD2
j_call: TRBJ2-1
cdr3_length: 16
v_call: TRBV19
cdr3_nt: TGTGCCAGTAGTACGACTAGCGGGAATCGCTACAATGAGCAGTTCTTC
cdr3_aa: CASSTTSGNRYNEQFF

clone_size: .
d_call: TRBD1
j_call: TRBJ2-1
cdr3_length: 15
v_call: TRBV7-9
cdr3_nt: TGTGCCAGCAGCTTTAGACAGGGGGAGCTCGATGAGCAGTTCTTC
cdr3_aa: CASSFRQGELDEQFF

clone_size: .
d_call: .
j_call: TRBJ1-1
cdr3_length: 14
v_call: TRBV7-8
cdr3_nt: TGTGCCAGCAGCTTAATGTGGGGGGACACTGAAGCTTTCTTT
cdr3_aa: CASSLMWGDTEAFF

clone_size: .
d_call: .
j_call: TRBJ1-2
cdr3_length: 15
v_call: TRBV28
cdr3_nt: TGTGCCAGCATAACACTGGGGGGAGAACGTGGAGGCTACACCTTC
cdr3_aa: CASITLGGERGGYTF

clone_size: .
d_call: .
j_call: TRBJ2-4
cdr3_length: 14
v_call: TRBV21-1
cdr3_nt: TGTGCCAGCATGTCGTGGTGGGGCAAAAACATTCAGTACTTC
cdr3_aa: CASMSWWGKNIQYF

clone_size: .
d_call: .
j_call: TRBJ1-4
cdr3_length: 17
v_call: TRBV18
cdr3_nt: TGTGCCAGCTCACCCGGTGGACGGGGCGCAACTAATGAAAAACTGTTTTTT
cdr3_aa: CASSPGGRGATNEKLFF

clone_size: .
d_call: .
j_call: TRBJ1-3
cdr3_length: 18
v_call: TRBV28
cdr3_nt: TGTGCCAGCAGTAACTTTTATCGTCCGGATAGCTCTGGAAACACCATATATTTT
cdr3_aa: CASSNFYRPDSSGNTIYF

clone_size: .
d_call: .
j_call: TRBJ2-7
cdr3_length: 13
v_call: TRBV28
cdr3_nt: TGTGCCAGCAGTTTATTTGGGAACTACGAGCAGTACTTC
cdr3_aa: CASSLFGNYEQYF

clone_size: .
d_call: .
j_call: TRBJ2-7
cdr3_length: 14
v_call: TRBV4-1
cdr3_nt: TGCGCCAGCAGCCAAGATTGGGGACTGTTAGAGCAGTACTTC
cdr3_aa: CASSQDWGLLEQYF

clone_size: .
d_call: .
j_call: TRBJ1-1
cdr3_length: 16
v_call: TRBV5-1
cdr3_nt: TGCGCCAGCAGCTTGGCCCTGACCGCTCAGAACACTGAAGCTTTCTTT
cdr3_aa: CASSLALTAQNTEAFF

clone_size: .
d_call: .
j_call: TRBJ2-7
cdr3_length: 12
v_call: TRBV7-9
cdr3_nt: TGTGCCAGCAGCTTAGGATACTACGAGCAGTACTTC
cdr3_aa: CASSLGYYEQYF

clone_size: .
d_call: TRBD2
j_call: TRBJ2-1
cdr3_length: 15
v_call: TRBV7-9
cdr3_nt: TGTGCCAGCAGCTTTAGCGGGGTTACCTACAATGAGCAGTTCTTC
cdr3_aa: CASSFSGVTYNEQFF

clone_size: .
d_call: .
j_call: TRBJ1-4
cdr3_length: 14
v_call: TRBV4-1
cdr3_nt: TGCGCCAGCAGCCAACAAATTGACCGGGAGCCCGACGATTTT
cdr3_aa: CASSQQIDREPDDF

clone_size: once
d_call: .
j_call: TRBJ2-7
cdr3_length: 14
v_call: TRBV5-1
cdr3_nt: TGCGCCAGCAGCCTGGACAGAGCGTCCTACGAGCAGTACTTC
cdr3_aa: CASSLDRASYEQYF

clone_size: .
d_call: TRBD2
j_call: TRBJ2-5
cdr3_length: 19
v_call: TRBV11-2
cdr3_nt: TGTGCCAGCAGCTTTCAGCCTCCTCTAGCGGGAGATCGACTAGAGACCCAGTACTTC
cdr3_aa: CASSFQPPLAGDRLETQYF

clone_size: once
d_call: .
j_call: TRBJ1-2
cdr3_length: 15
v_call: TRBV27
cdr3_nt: TGTGCCAGCAGTTCCGACCGGGACACCTTCTATGGCTACACCTTC
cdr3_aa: CASSSDRDTFYGYTF

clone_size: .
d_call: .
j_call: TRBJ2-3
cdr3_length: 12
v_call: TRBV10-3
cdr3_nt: TGTGCCTCGAGGTCAGAGGCAGATACGCAGTATTTT
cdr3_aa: CASRSEADTQYF